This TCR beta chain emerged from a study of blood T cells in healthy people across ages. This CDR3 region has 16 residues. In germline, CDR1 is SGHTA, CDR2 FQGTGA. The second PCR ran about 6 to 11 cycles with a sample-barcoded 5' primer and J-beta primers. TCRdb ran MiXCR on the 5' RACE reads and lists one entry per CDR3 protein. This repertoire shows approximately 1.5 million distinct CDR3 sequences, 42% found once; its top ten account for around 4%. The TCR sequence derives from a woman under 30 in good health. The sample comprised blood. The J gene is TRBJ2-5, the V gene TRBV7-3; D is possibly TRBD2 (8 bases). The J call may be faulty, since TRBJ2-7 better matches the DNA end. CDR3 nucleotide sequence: TGTGCCAGCAGCCTACATAATAGCGGGACAGCCTACGAGCAGTACTTC. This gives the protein CASSLHNSGTAYEQYF.